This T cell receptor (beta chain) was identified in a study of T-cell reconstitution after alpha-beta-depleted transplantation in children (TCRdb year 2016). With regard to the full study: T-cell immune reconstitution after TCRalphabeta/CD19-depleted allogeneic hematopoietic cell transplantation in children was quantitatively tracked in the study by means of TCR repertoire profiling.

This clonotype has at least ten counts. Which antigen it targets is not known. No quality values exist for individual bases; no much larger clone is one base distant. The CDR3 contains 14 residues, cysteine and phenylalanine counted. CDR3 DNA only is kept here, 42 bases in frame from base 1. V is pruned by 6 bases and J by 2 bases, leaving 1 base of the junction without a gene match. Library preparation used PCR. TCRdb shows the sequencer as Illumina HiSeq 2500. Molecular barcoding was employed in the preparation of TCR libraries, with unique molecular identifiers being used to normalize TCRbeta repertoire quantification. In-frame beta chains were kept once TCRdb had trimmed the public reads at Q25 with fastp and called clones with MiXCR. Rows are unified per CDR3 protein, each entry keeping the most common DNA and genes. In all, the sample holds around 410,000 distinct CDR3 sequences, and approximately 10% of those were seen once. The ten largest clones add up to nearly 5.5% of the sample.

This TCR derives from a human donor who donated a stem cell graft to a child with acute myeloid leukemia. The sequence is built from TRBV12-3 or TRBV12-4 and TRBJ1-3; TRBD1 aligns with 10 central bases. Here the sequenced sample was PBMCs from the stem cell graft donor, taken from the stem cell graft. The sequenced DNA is TGTGCCAGCAGCGGGACAGGGGCTGGAAACACCATATATTTT. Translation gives CASSGTGAGNTIYF.